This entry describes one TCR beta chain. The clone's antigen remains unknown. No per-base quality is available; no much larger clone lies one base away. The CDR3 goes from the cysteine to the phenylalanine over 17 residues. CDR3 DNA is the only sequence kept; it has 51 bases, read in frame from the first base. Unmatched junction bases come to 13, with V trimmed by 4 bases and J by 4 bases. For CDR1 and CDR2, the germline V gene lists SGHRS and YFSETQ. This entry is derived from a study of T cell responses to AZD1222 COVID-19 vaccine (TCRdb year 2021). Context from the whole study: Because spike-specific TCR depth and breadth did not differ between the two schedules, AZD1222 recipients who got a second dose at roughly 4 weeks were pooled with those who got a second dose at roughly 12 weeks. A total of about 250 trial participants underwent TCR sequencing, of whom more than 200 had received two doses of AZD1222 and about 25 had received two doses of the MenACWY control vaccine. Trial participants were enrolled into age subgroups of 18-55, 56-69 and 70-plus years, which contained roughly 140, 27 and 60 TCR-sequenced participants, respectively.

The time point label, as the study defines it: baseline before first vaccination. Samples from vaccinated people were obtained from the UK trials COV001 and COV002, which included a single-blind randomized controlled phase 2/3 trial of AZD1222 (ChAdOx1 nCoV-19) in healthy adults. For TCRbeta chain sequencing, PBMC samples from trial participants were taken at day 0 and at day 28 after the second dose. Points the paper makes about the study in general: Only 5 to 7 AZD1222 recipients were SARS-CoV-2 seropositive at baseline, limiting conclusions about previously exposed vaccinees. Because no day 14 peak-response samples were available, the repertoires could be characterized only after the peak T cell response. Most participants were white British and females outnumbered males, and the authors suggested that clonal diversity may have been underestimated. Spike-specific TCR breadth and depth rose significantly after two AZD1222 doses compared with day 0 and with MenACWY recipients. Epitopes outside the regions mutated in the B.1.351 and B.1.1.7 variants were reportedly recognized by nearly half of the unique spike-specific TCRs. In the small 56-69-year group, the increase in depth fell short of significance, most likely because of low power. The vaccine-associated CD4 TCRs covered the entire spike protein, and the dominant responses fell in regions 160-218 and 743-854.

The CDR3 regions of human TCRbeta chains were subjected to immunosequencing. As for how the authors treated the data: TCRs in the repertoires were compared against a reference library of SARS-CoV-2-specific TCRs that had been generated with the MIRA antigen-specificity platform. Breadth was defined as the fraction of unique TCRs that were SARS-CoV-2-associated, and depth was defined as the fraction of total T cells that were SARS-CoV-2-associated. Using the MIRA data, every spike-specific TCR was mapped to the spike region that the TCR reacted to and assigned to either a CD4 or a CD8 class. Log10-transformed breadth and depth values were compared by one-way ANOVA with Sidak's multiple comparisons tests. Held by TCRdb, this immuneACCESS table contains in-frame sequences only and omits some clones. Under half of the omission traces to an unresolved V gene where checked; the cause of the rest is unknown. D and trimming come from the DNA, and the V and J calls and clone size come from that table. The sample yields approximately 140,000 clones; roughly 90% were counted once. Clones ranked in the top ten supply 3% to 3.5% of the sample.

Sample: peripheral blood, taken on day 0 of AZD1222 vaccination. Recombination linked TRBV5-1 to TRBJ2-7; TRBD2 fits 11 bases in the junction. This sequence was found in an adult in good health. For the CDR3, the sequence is CASSRGLAADPSYEQYF. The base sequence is TGCGCCAGCAGCAGGGGACTAGCGGCAGACCCGAGTTACGAGCAGTACTTC. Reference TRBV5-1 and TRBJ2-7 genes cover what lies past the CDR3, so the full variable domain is KAGVTQTPRYLIKTRGQQVTLSCSPISGHRSVSWYQQTPGQGLQFLFEYFSETQRNKGNFPGRFSGRQFSNSRSEMNVSTLELGDSALYLCASSRGLAADPSYEQYFGPGTRLTVT.